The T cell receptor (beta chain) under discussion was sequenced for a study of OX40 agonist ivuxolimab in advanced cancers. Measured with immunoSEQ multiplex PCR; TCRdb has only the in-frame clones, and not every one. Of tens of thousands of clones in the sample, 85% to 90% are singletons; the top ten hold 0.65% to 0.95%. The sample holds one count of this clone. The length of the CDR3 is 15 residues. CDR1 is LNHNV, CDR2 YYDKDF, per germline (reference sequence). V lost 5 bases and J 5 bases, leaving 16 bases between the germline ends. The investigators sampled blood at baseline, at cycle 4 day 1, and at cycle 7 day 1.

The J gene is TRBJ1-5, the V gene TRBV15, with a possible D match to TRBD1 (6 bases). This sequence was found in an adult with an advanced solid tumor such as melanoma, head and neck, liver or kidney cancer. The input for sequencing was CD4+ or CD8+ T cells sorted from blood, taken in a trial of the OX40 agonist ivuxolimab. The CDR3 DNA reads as TGTGCCACCAGCTCCCTCGCCCCAGGGGATCAGCCCCAGCATTTT. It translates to CATSSLAPGDQPQHF. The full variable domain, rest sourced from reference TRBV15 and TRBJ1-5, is DAMVIQNPRYQVTQFGKPVTLSCSQTLNHNVMYWYQQKSSQAPKLLFHYYDKDFNNEADTPDNFQSRRPNTSFCFLDIRSPGLGDTAMYLCATSSLAPGDQPQHFGDGTRLSIL.